The 14 T cell receptor beta chains given below trace back to one sample, sequenced in a study of identical twins. TCRdb redid the calling of the 5' RACE reads with MiXCR, one entry per CDR3 protein. This sample has 150,000 or so distinct CDR3 sequences; roughly 3.5% occur once, and the top ten carry 7% to 10%. Sample: memory T cells sorted from blood. The receptors were gathered from a man in his late teens or twenties in good health.

This clonotype was seen at least ten times. CDR3 protein: CSVEDPRGHGANVLTF. As DNA, the CDR3 is TGCAGCGTTGAAGATCCCCGGGGGCATGGGGCCAACGTCCTGACTTTC. The V call is TRBV29-1, the J call TRBJ2-6; D may be TRBD1 or TRBD2 (6 bases each). V dropped 0 bases and J dropped 3 bases, with 12 bases sitting between them. Germline V CDR1 and CDR2: SQVTM, ANQGSEA. CDR3 length: 16 amino acids.

This clonotype came up many times. The CDR3 region has the DNA TGTGCCAGTAGTATTAGACAGGTTGGCACAGATACGCAGTATTTT. Its translation: CASSIRQVGTDTQYF. The chain links TRBV19 to TRBJ2-3; D may be TRBD1 (6 bases). The V and J ends lost 3 bases and 1 base respectively, with 11 bases between them. The CDR3 runs 15 residues. Germline V lookup: CDR1 LNHDA, CDR2 SQIVND (reference sequence).

This clonotype has ten or more counts. The rearrangement joins TRBV11-3 to TRBJ2-3, with TRBD2 as a possible D gene (6 bases). This CDR3 contains 13 residues. Trimming pared 2 bases from V and 14 bases from J, leaving 17 bases between. Germline lookup yields CDR1 SGHNT and CDR2 YENEEA. The CDR3 sequence is CASSLRPGDRTYF. For the CDR3, the DNA is TGTGCCAGCAGCTTACGCCCGGGAGATAGGACGTATTTT.

This clonotype was seen a handful of times. This rearrangement joins TRBV25-1 to TRBJ1-4; TRBD1 is a possible D gene (5 bases). Germline-derived CDR1 and CDR2 are MGHDK and SYGVNS. The V and J ends lost 8 bases and 6 bases respectively, with 16 bases between them. The CDR3 has 14 residues. Written as DNA, the CDR3 is TGTGCCAGCGGAAGTACGGGACTTGATGAAAAACTGTTTTTT. As protein: CASGSTGLDEKLFF.

This clonotype has more than one count but fewer than ten. The genes are TRBV19 and TRBJ1-5, with a possible D match to TRBD1 (5 bases). CDR3 size: 14 residues. V was clipped by 2 bases and J by 6 bases, with 11 bases between them. Per the germline V gene, CDR1 is LNHDA and CDR2 is SQIVND (reference sequence). Here the CDR3 reads CASSIQGQGQPQHF. The CDR3, as DNA: TGTGCCAGTAGTATACAGGGTCAGGGTCAGCCCCAGCATTTT.

The sample holds many counts of this clonotype. The V and J genes are TRBV7-2 and TRBJ2-1; D not certain. Trimming cost V 5 bases and J 6 bases, with 17 bases left between them. In germline, CDR1 is SGHTA, CDR2 FQGNSA. The CDR3 is made up of 15 amino acids. CDR3 coding DNA: TGTGCCAGCAGCGCATATCGAGGTGCCCTCAATGAGCAGTTCTTC. Its translation is CASSAYRGALNEQFF.

As to this clonotype: This may be a read error, as it is one base from a much larger clone. The V gene is TRBV6-5, the J gene TRBJ2-1; no clear D gene. The CDR3 is made up of 15 amino acids. CDR1 is MNHEY, CDR2 SVGAGI, per germline. CDR3 in amino acids: CASSYAVASYNEQVF. The CDR3 DNA is TGTGCCAGCAGTTACGCAGTGGCCTCCTACAATGAGCAGGTCTTC.

This clonotype was recorded many times. The rearrangement links TRBV5-6 to TRBJ1-5; D is possibly TRBD1 (5 bases). Germline-derived CDR1 and CDR2 are SGHDT and YYEEEE. V shed 5 bases and J shed 2 bases, with 14 bases lying between them. The CDR3 contains 15 residues. CDR3 DNA sequence: TGTGCCAGCAGTACGGGGCGCGGGGGCAATCAGCCCCAGCATTTT. This translates into CASSTGRGGNQPQHF.

This clonotype has at least ten counts. This chain uses TRBV4-2 with TRBJ2-3, with 12 bases lining up with TRBD2. Trimming at V came to 2 bases and at J to 4 bases, leaving 1 base not matched to a gene. This CDR3 comprises 15 residues. Germline-derived CDR1 and CDR2 are LGHNA and YNFKEQ. The CDR3 DNA is TGTGCCAGCAGCCAACTAGCGGGAGGGCCAGATACGCAGTATTTT. This sequence encodes CASSQLAGGPDTQYF.

This clonotype was picked up many times. The gene calls are TRBV3-1 and TRBJ1-2; D gene uncertain. This CDR3 comprises 13 residues. The germline gives CDR1 LGHDT, CDR2 YNNKEL (reference sequence). Trimming took off 0 bases at V and 8 bases at J, with 10 bases between the two ends. The CDR3 region is CASSQDQKGGYTF. The CDR3 DNA sequence: TGTGCCAGCAGCCAAGATCAGAAGGGAGGCTACACCTTC.

This clonotype came up a few times. The rearrangement links TRBV3-1 to TRBJ2-5, with D possibly matching TRBD2 (5 bases). CDR1 is LGHDT and CDR2 is YNNKEL in the germline V gene (reference sequence). The CDR3 has 13 amino acids. V lost 10 bases, J lost 4 bases, and 16 bases lay in between. The CDR3 loop is CATKGWRVETQYF. Written as DNA, the CDR3 is TGTGCCACCAAGGGCTGGCGGGTAGAGACCCAGTACTTC.

This clonotype was recorded a few times. The chain recombines TRBV7-9 with TRBJ2-1, with 8 bases aligning to TRBD1. After removal of 3 bases from V and 7 bases from J, the junction contained 5 bases not matched to a gene. The germline V gene encodes CDR1 SEHNR and CDR2 FQNEAQ (reference sequence). The CDR3 is 14 residues long. CDR3 amino acids: CASSFPGGVNEQFF. CDR3 sequence (DNA): TGTGCCAGCAGCTTCCCAGGGGGCGTAAATGAGCAGTTCTTC.

This clonotype was recorded at least ten times. V usage is TRBV7-2 and J usage is TRBJ2-3; D is unclear. This CDR3 is built from 16 residues. V shed 0 bases and J shed 3 bases, with 13 bases lying between them. Germline assignment: CDR1 SGHTA and CDR2 FQGNSA. Here the CDR3 DNA reads TGTGCCAGCAGCTTAGCGTCCGGTATATTGACAGATACGCAGTATTTT. Translating it yields CASSLASGILTDTQYF.

This clonotype was seen many times. The chain employs TRBV29-1 and TRBJ1-5; 9 positions agree with TRBD1. V shed 6 bases and J 4 bases; nucleotides not matched to a gene: 13. This CDR3 has 16 residues. The germline CDR1 and CDR2 sequences are SQVTM and ANQGSEA. The CDR3 loop is CSVVVASGQGNQPQHF. CDR3 DNA: TGCAGCGTCGTCGTGGCATCGGGACAGGGTAATCAGCCCCAGCATTTT.